This TCR beta chain was obtained from a study of blood T cell repertoires in COVID-19 (TCRdb year 2020). For context, the study as a whole: Samples from collaborators originated in the United States, Italy and Spain and spanned both the acute and convalescent phases of COVID-19. The samples were drawn from two sources: the first 160 participants of the ongoing ImmuneRACE study, and 1,000 to 1,500 subjects contributed by 6 global collaborators. A de-identified subject ID, COVID-19 status, age in years and sex were almost always included in the sample metadata. The dataset comprised deeply sampled blood TCRbeta repertoires from subjects exposed to, actively infected with, or recovered from COVID-19. The repertoires were released in a freely available public database meant as a resource for research on the immune response to SARS-CoV-2. The prospective study material was composed of cDNA or gDNA derived from T cells, B-cell-depleted T cells, or PBMCs. Where available, HLA class I and class II types were obtained from metadata supplied by the sample provider rather than from assay-based typing.

The CDR3 starts with the cysteine, ends with the phenylalanine, and has 14 residues. CDR3 DNA is the only sequence kept; it has 42 bases, read in frame from the first base. Relative to germline, V is 4 bases shorter and J is 2 bases shorter, with 13 bases between their ends. The germline V gene provides CDR1 SQVTM and CDR2 ANQGSEA. The full study reports these points: The amount of clinical and demographic metadata varied by source and participant and was provided uncurated.

Turning to this clone: This receptor's antigen is unknown. The record has no base qualities; no much larger clone is one base away.

The collaborating institutions used their own protocols to collect whole blood in K2EDTA tubes. For TCRbeta analysis, collaborators shipped samples as frozen whole blood, isolated PBMCs, or DNA extracted from either of those sample types. TCRbeta CDR3 regions were amplified from genomic DNA by means of the immunoSEQ Assay, a bias-controlled multiplex PCR. Turning to the authors' computational methods: The number of nucleated cells in each sample was estimated by amplification of reference gene primers within the assay. Sequence reads were collapsed and filtered to measure the absolute abundance of every unique TCRbeta CDR3 rearrangement. For each sample, productive Simpson clonality was calculated as the square root of Simpson's diversity index over productive rearrangements. This is the immuneACCESS table as TCRdb keeps it, with only in-frame sequences that have V and J called. A part of the clones is gone; compared with another copy, unresolved V genes explain less than half, and the rest is unexplained. The DNA gave D and trimming, while V, J and clone size come from that table. This sample gives just over 95,000 clones in total; around 76% of them show up just once. The ten largest account for around a sixth of the sample.

The TCR was taken from a man of 80 years or more with acute or convalescent COVID-19. This chain is built from TRBV29-1 and TRBJ2-3; a tentative D call is TRBD1 (5 bases match). Sequenced input: peripheral blood. The CDR3 region has the sequence CSVGGRPLTDTQYF. The DNA sequence follows: TGCAGCGTTGGGGGCAGACCCCTCACAGATACGCAGTATTTT.